The 15 T cell receptor beta chains given below trace back to one sample, sequenced in a study of blood T cell repertoires in COVID-19. Some clones are missing from TCRdb's copy, which holds only in-frame ones; the method was immunoSEQ multiplex PCR. The table records about 190,000 clones, 70% to 85% of them present only once. The specimen was peripheral blood. The receptors stem from a man aged 45-65 years who had recovered from COVID-19.

This chain links TRBV27 with TRBJ2-1; the D is unclear. The V and J ends lost 5 bases and 2 bases respectively, with 10 bases between them. This CDR3 has 14 residues. CDR1 is MNHEY, CDR2 SMNVEV, per germline (reference sequence). CDR3 in amino acids: CASSPPMAYNEQFF. The DNA for the CDR3 is TGTGCCAGCAGTCCACCTATGGCCTACAATGAGCAGTTCTTC.

The chain has TRBV7-8 and TRBJ2-2; TRBD2 might be the D (5 bases). Trimming cost V 0 bases and J 4 bases, with 9 bases left between them. The CDR3 is 15 amino acids. The germline gives CDR1 SGHVS, CDR2 FQNEAQ. The CDR3 nucleotides are TGTGCCAGCAGCTTAGCGGGAGTCGGCACCGGGGAGCTGTTTTTT. Translated, it gives CASSLAGVGTGELFF. The full variable domain, completed using reference TRBV7-8 and TRBJ2-2, is GAGVSQSPRYKVAKRGQDVALRCDPISGHVSLFWYQQALGQGPEFLTYFQNEAQLDKSGLPSDRFFAERPEGSVSTLKIQRTQQEDSAVYLCASSLAGVGTGELFFGEGSRLTVL.

The V call is TRBV10-3, the J call TRBJ2-3; 11 positions agree with TRBD2. J lost 3 bases, V lost 11 bases, and 7 bases had no gene match. The CDR3 has 14 amino acids. The germline V gene has CDR1 ENHRY and CDR2 SYGVKD. CDR3 loop: CAVQTSGTTDTQYF. The CDR3 bases are TGTGCCGTCCAGACTAGCGGGACTACAGATACGCAGTATTTT.

V gene TRBV6-2 or TRBV6-3 combines with J gene TRBJ2-1; D gene uncertain. Trimming stripped 6 bases from V and 4 bases from J, with 10 bases between. CDR1 and CDR2 from the germline V gene are MNHEY and SVGEGT. This CDR3 has 13 amino acids. The CDR3 region has the DNA TGTGCCAGCAGCTCAGGATTTTACAATGAGCAGTTCTTC. Protein: CASSSGFYNEQFF.

This sequence joins TRBV5-5 and TRBJ1-6; TRBD1 agrees at 7 bases. Germline CDR1 SGHKS, CDR2 YYEKEE (reference sequence). CDR3 size: 15 residues. V dropped 4 bases and J dropped 5; count of bases not matched to a gene: 6. CDR3: CASSLTGVNNSPLHF. CDR3 DNA sequence: TGTGCCAGCAGCCTCACAGGGGTTAATAATTCACCCCTCCACTTT.

This sequence joins TRBV6-5 and TRBJ2-7; TRBD2 agrees at 13 bases. The CDR3 contains 14 residues. The ends lost 5 bases at V and 6 bases at J; junction bases unmatched: 4. Looked up from germline, CDR1 is MNHEY and CDR2 is SVGAGI. CDR3 sequence (DNA): TGTGCCAGCAGTCAACTAGCGGGAGGGTTCGAGCAGTACTTC. This sequence encodes CASSQLAGGFEQYF.

The chain is built from TRBV9 and TRBJ2-3, with 10 bases lining up with TRBD2. Germline values: CDR1 SGDLS, CDR2 YYNGEE. The trim removed 5 bases at V and 6 bases at J, leaving 9 bases unmatched. This CDR3 spans 15 amino acids. CDR3 region: CASSQGLAVQDTQYF. Written as DNA, the CDR3 is TGTGCCAGCAGTCAAGGACTAGCGGTTCAGGATACGCAGTATTTT.

This chain connects TRBV23-1 to TRBJ2-3, with a tentative D call TRBD1 (6 bases). TRBV23-1 is an open reading frame, and its role is uncertain. The CDR3 is 17 amino acids. Trimming pared 0 bases from V and 1 base from J, leaving 14 bases between. CDR3 DNA sequence: TGCGCCAGCAGTCAATCTGCGAACAGGGAAGGCACAGATACGCAGTATTTT. Protein sequence: CASSQSANREGTDTQYF.

This clone has just one count. V gene TRBV5-1 combines with J gene TRBJ2-1; D perhaps matches TRBD2 (6 bases). V was pared by 9 bases and J by 8 bases, with 21 bases between. This CDR3 is 14 amino acids long. Germline CDR1 and CDR2: SGHRS and YFSETQ. In DNA, the CDR3 is TGCGCCACCACCCCCGGCGGGGCCGGGGATGAGCAGTTCTTC. Encoded protein: CATTPGGAGDEQFF.

The chain employs TRBV4-2 and TRBJ1-5, with a tentative D call TRBD1 (6 bases). This CDR3 contains 15 residues. Germline assignment: CDR1 LGHNA and CDR2 YNFKEQ. V was shortened by 0 bases and J by 5 bases, with 11 bases between the two germline ends. In DNA, the CDR3 is TGTGCCAGCAGCCAAGAACAGGGTTATGATCAGCCCCAGCATTTT. Its translation is CASSQEQGYDQPQHF.

The chain joins TRBV2 to TRBJ1-2; D not resolved. From germline, CDR1 is SNHLY and CDR2 FYNNEI. Trimming removed 6 bases at V and 4 bases at J, with 18 bases between. This CDR3 is built from 15 residues. The CDR3 nucleotides read TGTGCCAGCAGCCAAGAACTGGAGGTAGGCTATGGCTACACCTTC. Translation gives CASSQELEVGYGYTF.

The sample holds one count of this clone. The rearrangement joins TRBV3-1 (or the pseudogene TRBV3-2) to TRBJ1-1; the match to TRBD1 covers 8 bases. The CDR3 sequence is 15 residues long. V shed 0 bases and J 7 bases; nucleotides not matched to a gene: 7. CDR1 and CDR2 from the germline V gene are LGHDT and YNNKEL (reference sequence). CDR3 amino acids: CASSQEIRGQGEAFF. CDR3 nucleotide sequence: TGTGCCAGCAGCCAAGAGATCAGGGGGCAGGGTGAAGCTTTCTTT.

This clone came up once. V usage is TRBV7-9 and J usage is TRBJ1-6, with a possible D match to TRBD1 (5 bases). This CDR3 is built from 15 residues. The V gene lost 0 bases and the J gene lost 8 bases, with 11 bases spanning the gap. CDR1 is SEHNR, CDR2 FQNEAQ, per germline (reference sequence). The CDR3 DNA reads TGTGCCAGCAGCTTAGCGGTACAGGAGTATTCACCCCTCCACTTT. This encodes CASSLAVQEYSPLHF.

This rearrangement joins TRBV24-1 to TRBJ2-6; 9 nucleotides agree with TRBD2. This CDR3 comprises 22 residues. V lost 4 bases and J lost 0; bases outside the gene matches: 18. The germline V gene encodes CDR1 KGHDR and CDR2 SFDVKD. The CDR3 bases are TGTGCCACCAGTGACCTCGACGGGCAGCGGGAGGACCGAAGCTCTGGGGCCAACGTCCTGACTTTC. Translating gives CATSDLDGQREDRSSGANVLTF.

The CDR3: CASSLVWSPRETQYF. CDR3 DNA: TGTGCCAGCAGCTTAGTTTGGAGTCCACGGGAGACCCAGTACTTC. The chain has TRBV7-7 and TRBJ2-5; D gene unclear. Trimming pared 1 base from V and 5 bases from J, leaving 14 bases between. Germline V gene data show CDR1 as SSHAT and CDR2 as FNYEAQ (reference sequence). The CDR3 is 15 amino acids.